These T cell receptor beta chains were read from a single sample in a study of shared clonotypes between healthy human individuals. Produced via immunoSEQ multiplex PCR; TCRdb's table is partial and in-frame only. The sample shows some 1,100,000 clones, more than 75% of them seen only once. Sequenced input: memory CD4+ T cells from PBMCs. The receptors come from a man between 18 and 35 years old in good health. Some clones in this sample may be carry-over from other donors' samples. The CDR3 runs from the conserved cysteine through the conserved F or W. The D gene is left open where the match is weak. Not every row has a clone size; where given, it reads once, few, many or a size class.

D gene	V gene	J gene	clone size	CDR3 protein	CDR3 DNA
-	TRBV5-1	TRBJ1-1	once	CASSLEGRSNTEAFF	TGCGCCAGCAGCTTGGAGGGCAGGTCGAACACTGAAGCTTTCTTT
-	TRBV30	TRBJ2-4	-	CAWRQGWNIQYF	TGTGCCTGGAGACAGGGCTGGAACATTCAGTACTTC
-	TRBV29-1	TRBJ1-1	-	CSVQRTVATEAFF	TGCAGCGTCCAACGGACGGTAGCCACTGAAGCTTTCTTT
-	TRBV28	TRBJ2-3	-	CASSPPRGSTDTQYF	TGTGCCAGCAGTCCCCCGCGGGGTAGCACAGATACGCAGTATTTT
-	TRBV21-1	TRBJ1-5	once	CARRPNQPQHF	TGTGCCCGACGACCGAATCAGCCCCAGCATTTT
-	TRBV10-2	TRBJ2-7	many	CASSDSRYEQYF	TGCGCCAGCAGTGATAGTCGGTACGAGCAGTACTTC
-	TRBV5-4	TRBJ2-7	many	CASSSYQTGSNEQYF	TGTGCCAGCAGCTCCTACCAAACAGGGAGCAACGAGCAGTACTTC
-	TRBV4-1	TRBJ2-4	few	CASSQGGDGGIQYF	TGCGCCAGCAGCCAAGGCGGGGATGGGGGCATTCAGTACTTC
-	TRBV23-1	TRBJ1-2	-	CASSQSGAIANYGYTF	TGCGCCAGCAGTCAATCCGGGGCGATAGCTAACTATGGCTACACCTTC
-	TRBV2	TRBJ1-1	few	CASREGTEAFF	TGTGCCAGCAGGGAGGGCACTGAAGCTTTCTTT
TRBD1	TRBV9	TRBJ2-2	few	CASSERQGPAGELFF	TGTGCCAGCAGCGAAAGACAGGGCCCGGCCGGGGAGCTGTTTTTT
-	TRBV5-1	TRBJ2-7	many	CASSLGQDIYEQYF	TGCGCCAGCAGCTTGGGACAGGACATCTACGAGCAGTACTTC
-	TRBV5-8	TRBJ2-7	-	CASSLALSGGPSYEQYF	TGTGCCAGCAGCTTGGCCTTGAGTGGCGGACCCTCCTACGAGCAGTACTTC
-	TRBV5-6	TRBJ2-5	-	CASSPGGLRGGETQYF	TGTGCCAGCAGCCCCGGGGGCCTCCGGGGAGGTGAGACCCAGTACTTC
-	TRBV5-4	TRBJ2-1	-	CAGGAPVGSRNEQFF	TGTGCCGGGGGGGCTCCGGTCGGATCGCGGAATGAGCAGTTCTTC
-	TRBV11-2	TRBJ2-7	-	CASSLDGIPYEQYF	TGTGCCAGCAGCTTAGATGGGATCCCGTACGAGCAGTACTTC
-	TRBV2	TRBJ2-1	-	CASSVGGYEQFF	TGTGCCAGCAGTGTCGGGGGATATGAGCAGTTCTTC
TRBD2	TRBV27	TRBJ2-3	-	CASSFLTSGRALIDTQYF	TGTGCCAGCAGTTTTCTGACTAGCGGGAGGGCCCTCATAGATACGCAGTATTTT
-	TRBV28	TRBJ1-5	-	CASLPPSGPQHF	TGTGCCAGCCTACCCCCCTCGGGGCCCCAGCATTTT
-	TRBV28	TRBJ2-7	once	CASSLRAGTYEQYF	TGTGCCAGCAGTTTACGGGCGGGTACCTACGAGCAGTACTTC
-	TRBV10-2	TRBJ2-1	once	CASSESVYNEQFF	TGCGCCAGCAGTGAGTCTGTATACAATGAGCAGTTCTTC
-	TRBV19	TRBJ2-3	-	CASSPTGTDTQYF	TGTGCCAGTAGTCCTACGGGTACAGATACGCAGTATTTT
-	TRBV27	TRBJ2-7	-	CASSSGYEQYF	TGTGCCAGCAGCTCGGGTTACGAGCAGTACTTC
TRBD1	TRBV10-2	TRBJ2-1	-	CASKRQGANNEQFF	TGCGCCAGCAAAAGACAGGGGGCCAACAATGAGCAGTTCTTC
TRBD1	TRBV7-8	TRBJ1-2	-	CASSFQTGLSGYTF	TGTGCCAGCAGCTTTCAGACAGGGCTGAGCGGCTACACCTTC
-	TRBV9	TRBJ2-2	few	CASSTTVNTGELFF	TGTGCCAGCAGCACGACAGTGAACACCGGGGAGCTGTTTTTT
TRBD2	TRBV7-3	TRBJ2-3	-	CASSLSGTSGGTQYF	TGTGCCAGCAGCTTATCCGGGACTAGCGGTGGTACGCAGTATTTT
-	TRBV19	TRBJ1-5	-	CASSSGFNQPQHF	TGTGCCAGTAGTTCGGGGTTCAATCAGCCCCAGCATTTT
-	TRBV6-5	TRBJ2-1	-	CASSLSELNEQFF	TGTGCCAGCAGCCTCAGTGAGCTGAATGAGCAGTTCTTC
-	TRBV7-2	TRBJ2-3	-	CASSLARDSQDTQYF	TGTGCCAGCAGCTTAGCCCGGGACTCCCAGGATACGCAGTATTTT
-	TRBV7-9	TRBJ1-1	-	CASSPRTRAANTEAFF	TGTGCCAGCAGCCCCCGGACCCGGGCCGCGAACACTGAAGCTTTCTTT
-	TRBV11-2	TRBJ2-7	-	CASSLASSVPGEQYF	TGTGCCAGCAGCTTAGCTTCTTCTGTCCCTGGCGAGCAGTACTTC
-	TRBV23-1	TRBJ1-1	few	CASSQRGPNTEAFF	TGCGCCAGCAGTCAACGGGGCCCGAACACTGAAGCTTTCTTT
-	TRBV7-3	TRBJ2-1	-	CASSFGPNGEQFF	TGTGCCAGCAGCTTCGGTCCCAACGGTGAGCAGTTCTTC
TRBD2	TRBV14	TRBJ2-7	-	CASSQLAGGGEQYF	TGTGCCAGCAGCCAACTAGCGGGAGGAGGCGAGCAGTACTTC
TRBD2	TRBV4-2	TRBJ2-2	-	CASSQTSGSFSGELFF	TGTGCCAGCAGCCAGACTAGCGGGAGCTTCTCCGGGGAGCTGTTTTTT
-	TRBV4-2	TRBJ1-1	-	CASTQERWQAETEAFF	TGTGCCAGCACCCAAGAGAGGTGGCAGGCAGAAACTGAAGCTTTCTTT
TRBD2	TRBV4-3	TRBJ2-7	-	CASSQEASGKSYEQYF	TGCGCCAGCAGCCAAGAGGCTAGCGGGAAGTCCTACGAGCAGTACTTC
-	TRBV2	TRBJ1-1	-	CASSERQGRNTEAFF	TGTGCCAGCAGTGAACGGCAGGGTAGAAACACTGAAGCTTTCTTT
-	TRBV5-1	TRBJ2-1	-	CASSPTSQAYNEQFF	TGCGCCAGCAGCCCGACTAGTCAAGCCTACAATGAGCAGTTCTTC
TRBD1	TRBV28	TRBJ1-3	-	CASSRQGAGNTIYF	TGTGCCAGCAGTCGACAGGGGGCGGGAAACACCATATATTTT
TRBD1	TRBV4-2	TRBJ1-4	-	CASSQVTGAGVGANEKLFF	TGTGCCAGCAGCCAAGTGACAGGGGCGGGGGTAGGAGCTAATGAAAAACTGTTTTTT
-	TRBV10-2	TRBJ1-1	-	CASRRQPNTEAFF	TGCGCCAGCAGAAGACAGCCGAACACTGAAGCTTTCTTT
-	TRBV18	TRBJ1-5	-	CASSPVGNQPQHF	TGTGCCAGCTCACCAGTCGGCAATCAGCCCCAGCATTTT
-	TRBV5-1	TRBJ2-2	-	CASSRSVSDTGELFF	TGCGCCAGCAGCCGAAGCGTCTCGGATACCGGGGAGCTGTTTTTT
-	TRBV2	TRBJ2-7	once	CASSDGELVVWEQYF	TGTGCCAGCAGTGATGGGGAACTCGTTGTTTGGGAGCAGTACTTC
TRBD2	TRBV27	TRBJ2-1	-	CASSLSGLAEYNEQFF	TGTGCCAGCAGTTTATCGGGGCTAGCGGAGTACAATGAGCAGTTCTTC
-	TRBV28	TRBJ2-3	-	CASTYTDTQYF	TGTGCCAGCACATACACAGATACGCAGTATTTT
-	TRBV28	TRBJ2-7	-	CASSTSGVQSSYEQYF	TGTGCCAGCAGTACGAGTGGCGTCCAGAGCTCCTACGAGCAGTACTTC
-	TRBV6-6	TRBJ2-7	-	CASSYGGRGTYEQYF	TGTGCCAGCAGTTACGGGGGCAGGGGAACCTACGAGCAGTACTTC
TRBD2	TRBV18	TRBJ2-1	-	CASSRGLAGYDEQFF	TGTGCCAGCTCACGCGGACTAGCGGGATACGATGAGCAGTTCTTC
-	TRBV10-3	TRBJ2-5	-	CAISVKETQYF	TGTGCCATCAGTGTAAAGGAGACCCAGTACTTC